Below, 24 T cell receptor beta chains from the same sample are listed, as sequenced in a study of beta chain features in type 1 diabetes. Expressed TCRB transcripts were sequenced because the entire RNA isolate underwent reverse transcription. Assay: immunoSEQ multiplex PCR; the TCRdb copy retains only in-frame clones and omits some. The sample gives about 170,000 clones, approximately 8.1% of which show up once; about 0.5% is in the top ten. Their target antigens are unknown. Overall study findings and caveats: All four CD4+ subsets of Type 1 diabetes patients contained TCRB CDR3s that were moderately but significantly shorter.

The sequenced sample was central memory CD4+ T cells from blood. These TCRs come from a man aged 18-30 years with type 1 diabetes.

This clone was seen a few times. J is TRBJ2-2 and V is TRBV2, with 9 bases lining up with TRBD2. Germline V CDR1 and CDR2: SNHLY, FYNNEI. There are 16 residues in the CDR3. Germline trimming cut 6 bases from V and 2 bases from J; bases unmatched to any gene: 7. The CDR3 here is CASRALAGDNTGELFF. The CDR3 DNA sequence: TGTGCCAGCAGGGCCTTAGCGGGGGACAACACCGGGGAGCTGTTTTTT.

The chain carries TRBV5-6 and TRBJ2-5; perhaps TRBD2 as D (6 bases). V lost 3 bases and J 3 bases, leaving 9 bases between the germline ends. Germline V gene sequence: CDR1 SGHDT, CDR2 YYEEEE. This CDR3 is built from 13 residues. Here the CDR3 reads CASSWGVKETQYF. CDR3 nucleotide sequence: TGTGCCAGCAGCTGGGGGGTAAAAGAGACCCAGTACTTC.

There are a few counts of this clone. The chain carries TRBV19 and TRBJ2-1; 10 nucleotides align to TRBD2. The CDR3 totals 16 residues. The germline gives CDR1 LNHDA, CDR2 SQIVND (reference sequence). Trimming took 3 bases from V and 9 from J; bases not matched to a gene: 11. Written as DNA, the CDR3 is TGTGCCAGTAGTATCCCGATCAGTGGACTAGCGGCTGAGCAGTTCTTC. Its translation: CASSIPISGLAAEQFF. The entire variable domain, with the rest obtained from reference TRBV19 and TRBJ2-1, is as follows: DGGITQSPKYLFRKEGQNVTLSCEQNLNHDAMYWYRQDPGQGLRLIYYSQIVNDFQKGDIAEGYSVSREKKESFPLTVTSAQKNPTAFYLCASSIPISGLAAEQFFGPGTRLTVL.

The V call is TRBV5-4, the J call TRBJ1-6; D is unresolved. The V and J ends lost 0 bases and 11 bases respectively, with 15 bases between them. Per germline, CDR1 SGHNT and CDR2 YYREEE (reference sequence). This CDR3 region has 15 residues. Here the CDR3 reads CASSLEPLIGTPLHF. The CDR3 DNA is TGTGCCAGCAGCTTGGAGCCCCTAATCGGGACACCCCTCCACTTT. The variable domain in full, completed from reference TRBV5-4 and TRBJ1-6, reads ETGVTQSPTHLIKTRGQQVTLRCSSQSGHNTVSWYQQALGQGPQFIFQYYREEENGRGNFPPRFSGLQFPNYSSELNVNALELDDSALYLCASSLEPLIGTPLHFGNGTRLTVT.

J is TRBJ2-7 and V is TRBV5-4, with 12 bases fitting TRBD2. Looked up from germline, CDR1 is SGHNT and CDR2 is YYREEE (reference sequence). Unmatched junction bases numbered 9, after V lost 2 bases and J lost 3 bases. The CDR3 length is 17 residues. This chain's CDR3 is CASSFGLAGGFGYEQYF. The CDR3 nucleotides are TGTGCCAGCAGCTTCGGCCTAGCGGGGGGGTTCGGCTACGAGCAGTACTTC.

This clone was detected a few times. V and J are TRBV11-3 and TRBJ2-2; D might be TRBD2 (7 bases). V lost 5 bases and J 5 bases, leaving 15 bases between the germline ends. Per germline, CDR1 SGHNT and CDR2 YENEEA. This CDR3 spans 15 amino acids. The CDR3 sequence: CASSQRGGETGELFF. CDR3 coding DNA: TGTGCCAGCAGCCAACGAGGGGGGGAGACCGGGGAGCTGTTTTTT.

J is TRBJ2-2 and V is TRBV9; a weak D match, TRBD1 (5 bases). Germline V gene lookup returns CDR1 SGDLS and CDR2 YYNGEE. The CDR3 runs to 15 residues. V was pared by 0 bases and J by 2 bases, with 8 bases between. The CDR3 bases are TGTGCCAGCAGCGTAGTAGGGGATAACACCGGGGAGCTGTTTTTT. Translating it yields CASSVVGDNTGELFF. Full variable domain (outside the CDR3, taken from reference TRBV9 and TRBJ2-2): DSGVTQTPKHLITATGQRVTLRCSPRSGDLSVYWYQQSLDQGLQFLIQYYNGEERAKGNILERFSAQQFPDLHSELNLSSLELGDSALYFCASSVVGDNTGELFFGEGSRLTVL.

The genes are TRBV6-4 and TRBJ1-6; 9 bases agree with TRBD1. The V gene's germline CDR1 is MRHNA and CDR2 SNTAGT. V was clipped by 8 bases and J by 8 bases; unmatched bases: 7. This CDR3 is 14 amino acids long. CDR3 sequence: CASPGQGLDSPLHF. The CDR3 DNA reads as TGTGCCAGCCCTGGACAGGGGTTAGATTCACCCCTCCACTTT.

The chain is built from TRBV30 and TRBJ1-6; D is unclear. Trimming shortened V by 7 bases and J by 7 bases, and 14 bases separated the two germline ends. This CDR3 is built from 13 residues. Germline loops: CDR1 GTSNPN, CDR2 SVGIG (reference sequence). The CDR3 nucleotides are TGTGCCTCCTCCAGCGGGTCGAATTCACCCCTCCACTTT. This codes for CASSSGSNSPLHF.

The gene calls are TRBV13 and TRBJ2-7; D possibly corresponds to TRBD2 (5 bases). This CDR3 is built from 14 residues. The V gene lost 3 bases and the J gene lost 2 bases, with 11 bases spanning the gap. Germline CDR1 and CDR2: PRHDT and FYEKMQ (reference sequence). The CDR3 here is CASSFVTIPYEQYF. CDR3 sequence (DNA): TGTGCCAGCAGCTTCGTGACTATTCCCTACGAGCAGTACTTC.

This clone was seen only a few times. This chain connects TRBV6-5 to TRBJ1-5, with D maybe TRBD1 (5 bases). CDR3 length: 14 residues. The V and J ends lost 6 bases and 3 bases respectively, with 12 bases between them. Germline-derived CDR1 and CDR2 are MNHEY and SVGAGI. CDR3 nucleotides: TGTGCCAGCAGCAAGGCGGGGGACAATCAGCCCCAGCATTTT. Protein: CASSKAGDNQPQHF.

J is TRBJ2-7 and V is TRBV21-1; the table's D gene call, TRBD1, was not cross checked with the DNA. TRBV21-1 is flagged as a pseudogene. This CDR3 is built from 13 residues. The CDR3 loop is CAPNPGQFYEQYF. The CDR3 DNA reads TGTGCCCCTAATCCGGGACAGTTTTACGAGCAGTACTTC.

The chain employs TRBV19 and TRBJ2-6; weak D call: TRBD2 (5 bases). This CDR3 contains 18 residues. Per the germline V gene, CDR1 is LNHDA and CDR2 is SQIVND (reference sequence). Trimming shortened V by 1 base and J by 0 bases, and 13 bases separated the two germline ends. Written as DNA, the CDR3 is TGTGCCAGTAGTATAGGGCACCGGGGAACCTCTGGGGCCAACGTCCTGACTTTC. It specifies CASSIGHRGTSGANVLTF.

This clone occurred a few times. The chain carries TRBV28 and TRBJ2-5, with 9 bases aligning to TRBD2. This CDR3 is 13 amino acids long. V was pared by 10 bases and J by 4 bases, with 7 bases of the junction left unmatched. Germline-derived CDR1 and CDR2 are MDHEN and SYDVKM. CDR3 region: CATLLAGRETQYF. The CDR3 bases are TGTGCCACACTCCTAGCGGGACGAGAGACCCAGTACTTC.

This clone was detected only a few times. The rearrangement joins TRBV18 to TRBJ2-7, with D possibly TRBD2 on 5 matching bases. Germline CDR1 and CDR2: KGHSH and LQKENI. Trimming stripped 2 bases from V and 2 bases from J, with 19 bases between. This CDR3 region has 17 residues. This CDR3 reads CASSPDLLNPGTYEQYF. CDR3 nucleotide sequence: TGTGCCAGCTCACCAGACCTACTCAATCCGGGGACCTACGAGCAGTACTTC.

This clone was seen many times. V and J are TRBV28 and TRBJ2-4; TRBD2 aligns across 8 bases. The ends lost 4 bases at V and 3 bases at J; junction bases unmatched: 8. Germline V lookup: CDR1 MDHEN, CDR2 SYDVKM. The CDR3 totals 16 residues. As DNA, the CDR3 is TGTGCCAGCAGTTCGTACGGGGGGGCCGACAAAAACATTCAGTACTTC. Translating gives CASSSYGGADKNIQYF.

This clone was found a few times. V is TRBV18 and J is TRBJ1-1; the D gene is possibly TRBD1 (5 bases). CDR1 and CDR2 (germline): KGHSH, LQKENI. Trimming pared 3 bases from V and 4 bases from J, leaving 18 bases between. The CDR3 has 16 amino acids. The CDR3: CASSPGGTDGGTEAFF. In DNA form, the CDR3 reads TGTGCCAGCTCACCGGGCGGAACGGACGGGGGCACTGAAGCTTTCTTT.

The chain recombines TRBV16 with TRBJ2-1; 9 bases map to TRBD1. With 6 bases clipped from V and 7 bases from J, the junction kept 4 bases outside the gene matches. Germline CDR1 reads KGHSY; CDR2 reads FQNENV. There are 13 residues in the CDR3. The CDR3 region has the DNA TGTGCCAGCAGTCCGGGACAGGGTAATGAGCAGTTCTTC. Protein: CASSPGQGNEQFF.

This clone came up once. The V and J genes are TRBV19 and TRBJ2-3, with D maybe TRBD1 (6 bases). In germline, CDR1 is LNHDA, CDR2 SQIVND (reference sequence). The CDR3 extends over 14 amino acids. Trimming cost V 6 bases and J 5 bases, with 15 bases left between them. CDR3 bases: TGTGCCAGTAGGACGACAGGAGGACTAGATACGCAGTATTTT. Amino acid sequence: CASRTTGGLDTQYF.

The chain couples TRBV2 to TRBJ2-6, with a tentative D call TRBD1 (6 bases). Germline V gene data show CDR1 as SNHLY and CDR2 as FYNNEI. The CDR3 covers 16 residues. Trimming pared 4 bases from V and 1 base from J, leaving 11 bases between. The CDR3 DNA reads as TGTGCCAGCAGTGCACAGGGAGCTTCTGGGGCCAACGTCCTGACTTTC. Its protein is CASSAQGASGANVLTF.

This chain joins TRBV5-1 and TRBJ2-7; 9 bases are a match to TRBD1. CDR1 and CDR2 from the germline V gene are SGHRS and YFSETQ. V gave up 0 bases and J gave up 4 bases; unmatched junction bases: 5. CDR3 length: 15 amino acids. The CDR3 DNA is TGCGCCAGCAGCTTGGGACCGGGACAGGGTTACGAGCAGTACTTC. This encodes CASSLGPGQGYEQYF.

CDR3 region: CASSLAAGQGSNEQFF. The CDR3 DNA sequence: TGTGCCAGCAGCTTAGCTGCGGGACAGGGGTCGAATGAGCAGTTCTTC. V and J are TRBV7-2 and TRBJ2-1, with 10 bases identical to TRBD1. V lost 0 bases, J lost 7 bases, and 6 bases stayed unmatched. The CDR3 is made up of 16 amino acids. CDR1 and CDR2 (germline): SGHTA, FQGNSA. The full variable domain, in which reference TRBV7-2 and TRBJ2-1 provide the parts outside the CDR3, is GAGVSQSPSNKVTEKGKDVELRCDPISGHTALYWYRQSLGQGLEFLIYFQGNSAPDKSGLPSDRFSAERTGGSVSTLTIQRTQQEDSAVYLCASSLAAGQGSNEQFFGPGTRLTVL.

The V call is TRBV18, the J call TRBJ1-2; TRBD1 aligns across 8 bases. This CDR3 spans 14 amino acids. After removal of 0 bases from V and 7 bases from J, the junction contained 4 bases not matched to a gene. The germline V gene has CDR1 KGHSH and CDR2 LQKENI. This CDR3 is CASSPPGQDSGYTF. The CDR3 nucleotides read TGTGCCAGCTCACCACCGGGACAGGATTCTGGCTACACCTTC.

In its sample, this clone was seen many times. V usage is TRBV29-1 and J usage is TRBJ2-3; D possibly corresponds to TRBD2 (6 bases). V was pared by 4 bases and J by 3 bases, with 17 bases between. CDR1 and CDR2 from the germline V gene are SQVTM and ANQGSEA. The CDR3 covers 15 residues. DNA of the CDR3: TGCAGCGTTGTTGGACTATCGGGGAGGACAGATACGCAGTATTTT. It translates to CSVVGLSGRTDTQYF.